Below are 25 T cell receptor beta chains sequenced from a single sample in a study of Ad26.COV2.S vaccination and SARS-CoV-2 variants. Only in-frame clones appear in the TCRdb table, and some are missing; sequencing was by immunoSEQ multiplex PCR. The data contain fewer than 55,000 clones, approximately 80% of them singletons. Sequencing used peripheral blood, obtained after recovery from COVID-19. The receptor source for this set is a human donor who had recovered from COVID-19.

The J gene is TRBJ1-2, the V gene TRBV19, with 9 bases that match TRBD1. The ends lost 5 bases at V and 8 bases at J; junction bases unmatched: 9. This CDR3 contains 14 residues. CDR1 is LNHDA, CDR2 SQIVND, per germline (reference sequence). The CDR3 here is CASSLTRQGEGYTF. In DNA, the CDR3 is TGTGCCAGTAGTCTGACCCGACAGGGGGAGGGCTACACCTTC.

At least ten counts were recorded for this clone. This chain connects TRBV11-2 to TRBJ2-1, with D perhaps matching TRBD1 or TRBD2 (5 bases each). Trimming cost V 8 bases and J 7 bases, with 24 bases left between them. The germline CDR1 and CDR2 sequences are SGHAT and FQNNGV. The CDR3 length is 16 residues. The CDR3 region has the DNA TGTGCCAGCCTGCCTTTGAGGGGCAGAAAGTATAATGAGCAGTTCTTC. Amino acids: CASLPLRGRKYNEQFF.

V gene TRBV3-1 (or the pseudogene TRBV3-2) combines with J gene TRBJ1-1; TRBD1 matches 7 bases. This CDR3 has 14 amino acids. Unmatched junction bases numbered 3, after V lost 4 bases and J lost 1 base. Germline CDR1 and CDR2: LGHDT and YNNKEL (reference sequence). The CDR3 sequence: CASSRGQTNTEAFF. CDR3 nucleotide sequence: TGTGCCAGCAGCCGGGGACAGACGAACACTGAAGCTTTCTTT.

This chain links TRBV19 with TRBJ1-2, with unresolved D. The germline V gene has CDR1 LNHDA and CDR2 SQIVND (reference sequence). The CDR3 is 14 amino acids. V lost 1 base and J lost 7, with 13 bases in between. CDR3 residues: CASSIGYSLRGYTF. The CDR3 DNA reads as TGTGCCAGTAGTATAGGTTACAGTTTGCGTGGCTACACCTTC.

J is TRBJ2-3 and V is TRBV5-1; a weak D match, TRBD2 (5 bases). The CDR3 extends over 14 amino acids. V was trimmed by 4 bases and J by 5 bases, leaving 14 bases between them. The germline CDR1 and CDR2 sequences are SGHRS and YFSETQ. CDR3 nucleotide sequence: TGCGCCAGCAGCGCCCCACTAGACCGAGATACGCAGTATTTT. Translation gives CASSAPLDRDTQYF. The full variable domain, its missing parts supplied by reference TRBV5-1 and TRBJ2-3, is KAGVTQTPRYLIKTRGQQVTLSCSPISGHRSVSWYQQTPGQGLQFLFEYFSETQRNKGNFPGRFSGRQFSNSRSEMNVSTLELGDSALYLCASSAPLDRDTQYFGPGTRLTVL.

The V gene is TRBV7-9, the J gene TRBJ2-7, with TRBD1 matching 9 bases. Germline V gives CDR1 SEHNR, CDR2 FQNEAQ (reference sequence). The J segment lost 7 bases and the V segment lost 6 bases, leaving 10 bases of the junction unmatched. The CDR3 loop spans 14 amino acids. CDR3 loop: CASSSGTGREEQYV. In nucleotides, the CDR3 is TGTGCCAGCAGTTCGGGGACAGGGAGGGAAGAGCAGTACGTC.

This chain connects TRBV5-1 to TRBJ2-2, with TRBD1 matching over 10 bases. This CDR3 contains 16 residues. The V gene end was trimmed by 0 bases and the J gene end by 7 bases; junction bases not matched to a gene: 6. Germline V CDR1 and CDR2: SGHRS, YFSETQ. This CDR3 reads CASSLEGTGVGGELFF. The DNA of the CDR3 is TGCGCCAGCAGCTTGGAGGGGACAGGGGTAGGCGGGGAGCTGTTTTTT.

This rearrangement joins TRBV7-9 to TRBJ1-6, with D perhaps matching TRBD1 (6 bases). V dropped 5 bases and J dropped 5 bases, with 16 bases sitting between them. The CDR3 runs to 16 residues. From germline, CDR1 is SEHNR and CDR2 FQNEAQ (reference sequence). The CDR3 sequence is CASSRAGGLNNSPLHF. CDR3 coding DNA: TGTGCCAGCAGCCGAGCGGGGGGCCTTAATAATTCACCCCTCCACTTT.

The CDR3 reads CASSPIQEETQYF. CDR3 nucleotide sequence: TGTGCCAGCAGCCCAATCCAGGAGGAGACCCAGTACTTC. The chain employs TRBV27 and TRBJ2-5; D not resolved. Germline V lookup: CDR1 MNHEY, CDR2 SMNVEV (reference sequence). CDR3 length: 13 amino acids. Trimming shortened V by 6 bases and J by 5 bases, and 13 bases separated the two germline ends.

The rearrangement links TRBV7-3 to TRBJ2-2; 7 bases line up with TRBD1. Germline V gene sequence: CDR1 SGHTA, CDR2 FQGTGA. The CDR3 is made up of 13 amino acids. The junction had 1 base not matched to a gene; V was cut back by 2 bases and J by 7 bases. The CDR3 loop is CASSLRDSGELFF. CDR3 nucleotide sequence: TGTGCCAGCAGCTTACGGGACAGCGGGGAGCTGTTTTTT.

This sequence joins TRBV2 and TRBJ1-1; 9 bases map to TRBD1. This CDR3 has 15 amino acids. Looked up from germline, CDR1 is SNHLY and CDR2 is FYNNEI. Unmatched junction bases numbered 5, after V lost 5 bases and J lost 1 base. The CDR3 DNA reads as TGTGCCAGCAGTAAAACAGGGGGCCCGAACACTGAAGCTTTCTTT. Translated, it gives CASSKTGGPNTEAFF.

J is TRBJ1-6 and V is TRBV3-1 (or the pseudogene TRBV3-2); D unclear. Germline lookup yields CDR1 LGHDT and CDR2 YNNKEL (reference sequence). V lost 0 bases and J 10 bases, leaving 7 bases between the germline ends. CDR3 length: 13 amino acids. For the CDR3, the DNA is TGTGCCAGCAGCCAAGATCGGGGATCACCCCTCCACTTT. Translated, it gives CASSQDRGSPLHF.

The gene calls are TRBV30 and TRBJ2-5; D gene ambiguous. Between the trimmed V and J ends, which lost 3 bases and 5 bases, there was a span of 7 bases. Germline V lookup: CDR1 GTSNPN, CDR2 SVGIG (reference sequence). The CDR3 consists of 11 residues. The CDR3 region is CAWSARETQYF. The CDR3, as DNA: TGTGCCTGGAGCGCGCGGGAGACCCAGTACTTC.

This clone was detected only a few times. This chain connects TRBV7-9 to TRBJ2-3; perhaps D is TRBD1 or TRBD2 (6 bases each). V was clipped by 4 bases and J by 3 bases, with 14 bases between them. The CDR3 runs 15 residues. Germline CDR1 SEHNR, CDR2 FQNEAQ (reference sequence). The chain's CDR3 is CASSSNRAGTDTQYF. CDR3 nucleotides: TGTGCCAGCAGCTCCAACAGGGCGGGGACAGATACGCAGTATTTT.

This chain connects TRBV7-2 to TRBJ2-7, with 7 nucleotides matching TRBD2. The CDR3 extends over 14 amino acids. CDR1 is SGHTA and CDR2 is FQGNSA in the germline V gene. With 5 bases clipped from V and 3 bases from J, the junction kept 7 bases outside the gene matches. This chain's CDR3 is CASSNMGGGYEQYF. CDR3 in DNA: TGTGCCAGCAGCAACATGGGGGGGGGCTACGAGCAGTACTTC.

This chain joins TRBV6-2 or TRBV6-3 and TRBJ2-4, with D possibly matching TRBD2 (7 bases). V lost 5 bases and J 7 bases, leaving 21 bases between the germline ends. CDR3 size: 16 residues. Germline V CDR1 and CDR2: MNHEY, SVGEGT. DNA of the CDR3: TGTGCCAGCAGTCGCATGAGGGGGGGGGCCGATAACATTCAGTACTTC. It encodes CASSRMRGGADNIQYF.

V and J are TRBV4-1 and TRBJ2-3; D call uncertain. Germline CDR1 is MGHRA and CDR2 is YSYEKL. The CDR3 has 12 residues. Trimming removed 5 bases from V and 6 bases from J, with 9 bases in between. The CDR3 sequence is CASSLVQDTQYF. The DNA of the CDR3 is TGCGCCAGCAGCTTAGTCCAGGATACGCAGTATTTT.

The chain uses TRBV6-7 and TRBJ1-2; tentatively, D is TRBD1 (6 bases). TRBV6-7 is recorded as an ORF, its role being uncertain. The V gene lost 1 base and the J gene lost 4 bases, with 19 bases spanning the gap. The CDR3 contains 17 residues. This chain's CDR3 is CASSYCYSGGLRYGYTF. For the CDR3, the DNA is TGTGCCAGCAGTTACTGCTACAGTGGGGGGCTGCGCTATGGCTACACCTTC.

The rearrangement uses TRBV10-1 and TRBJ2-7, with 8 nucleotides matching TRBD2. V lost 4 bases to trimming and J lost 6 bases; unmatched junction nucleotides: 17. Germline loops: CDR1 WNHNN, CDR2 SYGVQD (reference sequence). The CDR3 runs 17 residues. CDR3 protein: CASSGQLAEALVGEQYF. In nucleotides, the CDR3 is TGCGCCAGCAGTGGTCAACTAGCGGAGGCCCTCGTAGGCGAGCAGTACTTC.

The V and J genes are TRBV3-1 (or the pseudogene TRBV3-2) and TRBJ2-5; D possibly corresponds to TRBD2 (5 bases). V lost 7 bases and J 1 base, leaving 10 bases between the germline ends. The CDR3 is 13 amino acids. In germline, CDR1 is LGHDT, CDR2 YNNKEL (reference sequence). This chain's CDR3 is CASMNGGQETQYF. CDR3 in DNA: TGTGCCAGCATGAACGGAGGCCAAGAGACCCAGTACTTC.

V gene TRBV7-9 combines with J gene TRBJ1-1; D possibly corresponds to TRBD1 (5 bases). Trimming stripped 2 bases from V and 7 bases from J, with 11 bases between. This CDR3 contains 13 residues. Per the germline V gene, CDR1 is SEHNR and CDR2 is FQNEAQ (reference sequence). The CDR3 nucleotides are TGTGCCAGCAGCTTAAAGGACACGGGTGAAGCTTTCTTT. It is translated as CASSLKDTGEAFF.

The chain links TRBV7-9 to TRBJ1-5; D uncertain. V was pared by 5 bases and J by 5 bases, with 13 bases between. Germline V CDR1 and CDR2: SEHNR, FQNEAQ (reference sequence). CDR3 length: 14 amino acids. CDR3 coding DNA: TGTGCCAGCAGCGGCCTAGCCGGGGATCAGCCCCAGCATTTT. As protein: CASSGLAGDQPQHF.

This sequence joins TRBV6-6 and TRBJ2-1; either TRBD1 or TRBD2 may fit D (6 bases each). There are 16 residues in the CDR3. Trimming shortened V by 0 bases and J by 2 bases, and 11 bases separated the two germline ends. Germline V gene data show CDR1 as MNHNY and CDR2 as SVGAGI (reference sequence). In DNA form, the CDR3 reads TGTGCCAGCAGTTACTCTTGGGGGGCCCCCTACAATGAGCAGTTCTTC. It yields the protein CASSYSWGAPYNEQFF.

V gene TRBV28 combines with J gene TRBJ2-5; 12 nucleotides align to TRBD1. The CDR3 runs to 16 residues. Looked up from germline, CDR1 is MDHEN and CDR2 is SYDVKM. V gave up 6 bases and J gave up 5 bases; unmatched junction bases: 10. The DNA for the CDR3 is TGTGCCAGCAGGGGGACAGGGGGCTTAGATTGGGAGACCCAGTACTTC. This sequence encodes CASRGTGGLDWETQYF. The full variable domain, with the rest looked up from reference TRBV28 and TRBJ2-5, is DVKVTQSSRYLVKRTGEKVFLECVQDMDHENMFWYRQDPGLGLRLIYFSYDVKMKEKGDIPEGYSVSREKKERFSLILESASTNQTSMYLCASRGTGGLDWETQYFGPGTRLLVL.

V and J are TRBV29-1 and TRBJ2-6; tentative D call: TRBD2 (5 bases). V was cut by 6 bases and J by 0 bases, with 9 bases left in between. The CDR3 consists of 14 residues. CDR1 is SQVTM and CDR2 is ANQGSEA in the germline V gene. CDR3 in DNA: TGCAGCGTCGAAACTAGCTCTGGGGCCAACGTCCTGACTTTC. Its translation is CSVETSSGANVLTF.